A single sample is the source of the 18 T cell receptor beta chains below, sequenced in a study of blood T cells in healthy people across ages. A J-beta primer mix and a sample-barcoded 5' primer were used in a second PCR of about 7 to 12 cycles. TCRdb re-called the 5' RACE reads through MiXCR, storing one row per CDR3 protein. This sample carries under 2,000,000 distinct CDR3 sequences, just under 50% of them seen once, and the ten largest clones take around 2.1%. The sample comprised blood. The receptors shown here come from a middle-aged woman in good health.

A few counts support this clonotype. The V gene is TRBV29-1, the J gene TRBJ2-1; 12 nucleotides line up with TRBD2. Germline loops: CDR1 SQVTM, CDR2 ANQGSEA. V was clipped by 6 bases and J by 5 bases; unmatched bases: 11. This CDR3 has 16 amino acids. The CDR3 is CSVRLAGDTTDNEQFF. CDR3 DNA: TGCAGCGTACGACTAGCGGGGGACACTACGGACAATGAGCAGTTCTTC.

The CDR3 reads CASSGPLGAPDTQYF. DNA of the CDR3: TGTGCCAGCTCAGGGCCCCTGGGGGCGCCAGATACGCAGTATTTT. V is TRBV18 and J is TRBJ2-3; maybe TRBD1 (6 bases). Germline lookup yields CDR1 KGHSH and CDR2 LQKENI. The CDR3 runs 15 residues. Trimming left V 5 bases short and J 4 bases short, with 16 bases between.

The chain carries TRBV29-1 and TRBJ2-3; 10 nucleotides align to TRBD2. Germline loops: CDR1 SQVTM, CDR2 ANQGSEA. Germline trimming cut 7 bases from V and 1 base from J; bases unmatched to any gene: 8. The CDR3 runs 15 residues. As DNA, the CDR3 is TGCAGCGCTGAGCGGGGGGGCCTTGGCACAGATACGCAGTATTTT. It yields the protein CSAERGGLGTDTQYF.

This chain uses TRBV5-1 with TRBJ2-1, with 7 bases lining up with TRBD1. V gave up 4 bases and J gave up 8 bases; unmatched junction bases: 3. CDR3 length equals 12 residues. Per germline, CDR1 SGHRS and CDR2 YFSETQ. In DNA, the CDR3 is TGCGCCAGCAGCATACAGGGGTATGAGCAGTTCTTC. This gives the protein CASSIQGYEQFF.

The chain employs TRBV6-5 and TRBJ2-7; D tentatively reads TRBD1 or TRBD2 (5 bases each). The V gene lost 2 bases and the J gene lost 7 bases, with 18 bases spanning the gap. Germline assignment: CDR1 MNHEY and CDR2 SVGAGI. The CDR3 consists of 15 residues. CDR3: CASSYEGSGHNEQYF. For the CDR3, the DNA is TGTGCCAGCAGTTACGAAGGGAGTGGACACAATGAGCAGTACTTC.

The chain recombines TRBV24-1 with TRBJ2-3; 9 nucleotides line up with TRBD1. The CDR3 spans 15 residues. Losses at the gene ends were 4 bases for V and 5 bases for J; bases not matched to a gene: 6. In germline, CDR1 is KGHDR, CDR2 SFDVKD. CDR3 sequence (DNA): TGTGCCACCAGTGACCCCCGGACAGGGGTAGATACGCAGTATTTT. This codes for CATSDPRTGVDTQYF.

This clonotype has just a few counts. This chain connects TRBV5-1 to TRBJ1-2; 7 bases are a match to TRBD1. V lost 4 bases to trimming and J lost 4 bases; unmatched junction nucleotides: 10. The germline CDR1 and CDR2 sequences are SGHRS and YFSETQ. CDR3 length: 15 residues. The CDR3 nucleotides read TGCGCCAGCAGCACGAAACCGGGACAGAGCTATGGCTACACCTTC. This translates into CASSTKPGQSYGYTF.

The rearrangement joins TRBV15 to TRBJ1-4; D is ambiguous. The CDR3 consists of 17 residues. Trimming removed 2 bases at V and 7 bases at J, with 20 bases between. CDR1 LNHNV and CDR2 YYDKDF come from the germline V gene (reference sequence). CDR3 coding DNA: TGTGCCACCAGCAGACCAATACAGCGGGGTCGTGGTGAAAAACTGTTTTTT. It is translated as CATSRPIQRGRGEKLFF.

This sequence joins TRBV2 and TRBJ1-2, with TRBD1 matching 7 bases. The CDR3 consists of 15 residues. Germline V lookup: CDR1 SNHLY, CDR2 FYNNEI. Unmatched junction bases numbered 17, after V lost 11 bases and J lost 5 bases. In nucleotides, the CDR3 is TGTGCCGGCCGGGACAGCCTCGCAGTGGGATATGGCTACACCTTC. Its protein is CAGRDSLAVGYGYTF.

This clonotype has a handful of counts. The chain carries TRBV28 and TRBJ1-5; weak D call: TRBD1 (5 bases). CDR1 is MDHEN, CDR2 SYDVKM, per germline. The CDR3 covers 14 residues. Trimming left V 8 bases short and J 1 base short, with 12 bases between. CDR3 amino acids: CASGLDTSNQPQHF. The CDR3 nucleotides are TGTGCCAGCGGATTGGACACGAGCAATCAGCCCCAGCATTTT.

As concerns this clonotype: One junction end disagrees with the germline gene, perhaps due to a read error. The rearrangement joins TRBV20-1 to TRBJ2-1; 7 nucleotides line up with TRBD1. Germline CDR1 and CDR2: DFQATT and SNEGSKA (reference sequence). The CDR3 loop spans 13 amino acids. CDR3 amino acids: CSASEGAYNAQFF. DNA for the CDR3: TGCAGTGCAAGTGAGGGGGCCTACAATGCGCAGTTCTTC.

The chain couples TRBV4-3 to TRBJ2-7; D is possibly TRBD1 or TRBD2 (5 bases each). The length of the CDR3 is 14 residues. The germline V and J ends were trimmed by 0 bases and 12 bases, with 18 bases remaining between them. Germline V CDR1 and CDR2: LGHNA, YSLEER. The CDR3 DNA reads TGCGCCAGCAGCCAAGATTCGCGAAGTGGGACCCGGTACTTC. Its translation: CASSQDSRSGTRYF.

The chain joins TRBV20-1 to TRBJ1-2; TRBD1 agrees at 11 bases. Germline-derived CDR1 and CDR2 are DFQATT and SNEGSKA (reference sequence). CDR3 length equals 16 residues. V lost 2 bases to trimming and J lost 4 bases; unmatched junction nucleotides: 9. CDR3 DNA: TGCAGTGCTAGACCGCAGGACAGGGGGCTTTTCTATGGCTACACCTTC. Translation: CSARPQDRGLFYGYTF.

The chain combines TRBV6-5 with TRBJ2-2; tentatively, D is TRBD1 (6 bases). Trimming removed 6 bases at V and 5 bases at J, with 10 bases between. CDR1 MNHEY and CDR2 SVGAGI come from the germline V gene. The CDR3 has 13 amino acids. In DNA, the CDR3 is TGTGCCAGCAGACGGGACATAACCGGGGAGCTGTTTTTT. It yields the protein CASRRDITGELFF.

This clonotype was picked up a small number of times. The chain recombines TRBV12-3 or TRBV12-4 with TRBJ2-7; D remains unclear. The CDR3 has 12 residues. Trimming removed 6 bases at V and 6 bases at J, with 12 bases between. CDR3 in DNA: TGTGCCAGCAGCGTAGACCCGGGCGAGCAGTACTTC. It encodes CASSVDPGEQYF.

The CDR3 bases are TGCAGTGCTGAGCGGACTAGCGGGGGTTACAATGAGCAGTTCTTC. Translation: CSAERTSGGYNEQFF. V usage is TRBV20-1 and J usage is TRBJ2-1, with 13 bases lining up with TRBD2. This CDR3 contains 15 residues. J lost 4 bases, V lost 5 bases, and 5 bases had no gene match. Germline V gene data show CDR1 as DFQATT and CDR2 as SNEGSKA (reference sequence).

The chain joins TRBV7-9 to TRBJ2-1, with D uncertain. The V gene's germline CDR1 is SEHNR and CDR2 FQNEAQ (reference sequence). V lost 5 bases, J lost 2 bases, and 13 bases lay in between. CDR3 length: 15 residues. CDR3 sequence (DNA): TGTGCCAGCAGCCCCCCGGGCCGTACCTACAATGAGCAGTTCTTC. Encoded protein: CASSPPGRTYNEQFF.

The chain has TRBV20-1 and TRBJ2-3; the D gene could be TRBD1 or TRBD2 (5 bases each). In germline, CDR1 is DFQATT, CDR2 SNEGSKA (reference sequence). The CDR3 covers 14 residues. V was pared by 5 bases and J by 5 bases, with 17 bases between. The DNA for the CDR3 is TGCAGTGCTGCTCCCTGGGACCTCCTAGATACGCAGTATTTT. Translated: CSAAPWDLLDTQYF.